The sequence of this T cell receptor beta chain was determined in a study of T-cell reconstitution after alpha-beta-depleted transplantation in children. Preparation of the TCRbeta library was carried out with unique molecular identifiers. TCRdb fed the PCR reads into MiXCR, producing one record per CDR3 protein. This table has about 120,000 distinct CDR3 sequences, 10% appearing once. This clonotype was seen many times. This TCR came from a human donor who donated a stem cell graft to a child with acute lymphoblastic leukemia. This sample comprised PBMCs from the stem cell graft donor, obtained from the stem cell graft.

The CDR3 nucleotides are TGTGCCAGCAGTATCGCCGGGACAGGGGTTCGTGGCTACACCTTC. Translating it yields CASSIAGTGVRGYTF. The V call is TRBV12-3 or TRBV12-4, the J call TRBJ1-2; 10 bases match TRBD1. There are 15 residues in the CDR3. The trim removed 5 bases at V and 7 bases at J, leaving 10 bases unmatched.